The clone carrying this T cell receptor (beta chain) was seen more than once but under ten times. The antigen is undetermined. Between the trimmed V and J ends, which lost 2 bases and 2 bases, there was a span of 5 bases. The germline CDR1 and CDR2 sequences are SGHRS and YFSETQ. This CDR3 is 13 amino acids long. Unique molecular identifiers were present on the cDNA, which also gained a universal primer site by template switching. TCRdb re-analysed the 5' RACE reads in MiXCR, keeping a single row per CDR3 protein. The repertoire holds 1.5 million to 2 million distinct CDR3 sequences, with more than 30% as singletons. These data come from a study of identical twins. General study findings and limits: Less excess twin sharing appeared in beta out-of-frame sequences. Insertions were reduced in abundant cord blood beta clonotypes but not in memory repertoires. The authors noted that invariant MAIT and iNKT cells could partly confound zero-insertion analyses.

This chain uses TRBV5-1 with TRBJ2-1, with D unclear. This TCR was recovered from a newborn girl in good health. The sample was cord blood. In nucleotides, the CDR3 is TGCGCCAGCAGCTTCGCAGCCTACAATGAGCAGTTCTTC. Residues: CASSFAAYNEQFF.